This TCR beta chain was obtained from a study of T cells in Graves' hyperthyroidism and ophthalmopathy. This clonotype has just a few counts. The germline V and J ends were trimmed by 0 bases and 4 bases, with 13 bases remaining between them. In germline, CDR1 is GTSNPN, CDR2 SVGIG (reference sequence). This CDR3 has 15 amino acids. Template material for amplifying TCR beta CDR3 regions consisted of RNA transcripts. TCR CDR3 regions were first amplified by RT-PCR with HTBI primers. TCRdb called the multiplex PCR reads again in MiXCR, with one record for every CDR3 protein. This sample has roughly 700,000 distinct CDR3 sequences, with roughly 17% found just once.

V and J are TRBV30 and TRBJ1-5; D perhaps matches TRBD1 (5 bases). The source material was blood. This TCR derives from a man aged 50 to 60 with Graves' hyperthyroidism. The CDR3 loop is CAWSVGSGWNQPQHF. The DNA for the CDR3 is TGTGCCTGGAGTGTTGGGTCAGGGTGGAATCAGCCCCAGCATTTT.